Sequencing of this T cell receptor (beta chain) was carried out in a study of blood T cells in healthy people across ages. CDR3 length: 19 residues. The germline V gene encodes CDR1 MDHEN and CDR2 SYDVKM. Trimming cost V 5 bases and J 5 bases; bases outside gene matches: 14. With a J-beta primer mix and a sample-barcoded 5' primer, a second PCR ran about 7 to 12 cycles. TCRdb re-called the 5' RACE reads with MiXCR, one entry per CDR3 protein. The sample lists 750,000 to 950,000 distinct CDR3 sequences, about 29% occurring once. This sample also appeared in a second study, on T cells of mothers and their children. That paper adds: Every microgram of extracted RNA entered cDNA synthesis, around 1.4 ug per 15 ul.

This chain connects TRBV28 to TRBJ2-6; 11 positions agree with TRBD1. The sample consisted of blood. This sequence was found in a woman aged 40 to 49 in good health. Here the CDR3 reads CASSALVGTGGIWANVLTF. Written as DNA, the CDR3 is TGTGCCAGCAGTGCCTTGGTGGGGACAGGGGGTATCTGGGCCAACGTCCTGACTTTC.